A selection of T cell receptor beta chains follows, all from one sample in a study of CD4 T cells in relation to SARS-CoV-2 and coronaviruses. No antigens are known for them. Sequencing was performed with immunoSEQ multiplex PCR; in TCRdb, only in-frame clones are kept and a portion is missing. The top ten hold less than 3.5% of the sample, which has tens of thousands of clones, 77% seen once. The material sequenced was memory CD4+ T cells from PBMCs, cultured in vitro. The receptors shown here come from an adult with COVID-19. Each CDR3 is given with its conserved first and last residue. Each record gives: clone size, J gene, V gene, CDR3 length, D gene, CDR3 DNA, CDR3 protein. A D gene is named only where the DNA matches it firmly. Not all rows give a size; the values are once, few, many and, for expanded clones, a class.

-,TRBJ1-2,TRBV18,15,TRBD1,TGTGCCAGCTCACCAACCGACAGGGGGAAGGATGGCTACACCTTC,CASSPTDRGKDGYTF
-,TRBJ1-6,TRBV15,14,-,TGTGCCACCAGCAGAGATCAGCATAATTCACCCCTCCACTTT,CATSRDQHNSPLHF
-,TRBJ1-3,TRBV4-3,16,TRBD1,TGCGCCAGCAGCCAAGATGTGACAGGGAGTGGAAACACCATATATTTT,CASSQDVTGSGNTIYF
-,TRBJ2-2,TRBV18,16,-,TGTGCCAGCTCACCAGGGGCTAACGCGAACACCGGGGAGCTGTTTTTT,CASSPGANANTGELFF
-,TRBJ2-7,TRBV11-2,16,TRBD2,TGTGCCAGCAGCTTCGGGAGGGGCGGTAGCTCCTACGAGCAGTACTTC,CASSFGRGGSSYEQYF
-,TRBJ1-1,TRBV28,12,TRBD1,TGTGCCAGCATGACAGGGGCGGTTGAAGCTTTCTTT,CASMTGAVEAFF
-,TRBJ1-1,TRBV27,13,-,TGTGCCAGCAGCCCACAGGAGTACACTGAAGCTTTCTTT,CASSPQEYTEAFF
-,TRBJ1-2,TRBV11-2,14,-,TGTGCCAGCAGCCGCAATACCGCTAACTATGGCTACACCTTC,CASSRNTANYGYTF
-,TRBJ1-3,TRBV14,13,-,TGTGCCAGCAGCCAATTATCTGGAAACACCATATATTTT,CASSQLSGNTIYF
-,TRBJ2-5,TRBV5-1,14,-,TGCGCCAGCAGCTTAGGTGGTAACCAAGAGACCCAGTACTTC,CASSLGGNQETQYF
-,TRBJ1-1,TRBV28,13,TRBD1,TGTGCCAGCAGGGAGCTAAGGGGGACAGGGGATCTCTTT,CASRELRGTGDLF
few,TRBJ1-2,TRBV24-1,14,-,TGTGCCACCAGTGATTCCGACAGTCCCTATGGCTACACCTTC,CATSDSDSPYGYTF
-,TRBJ1-4,TRBV3-1/TRBV3-2,12,-,TGTGCCAGCAGCCAACTTAATGAAAAACTGTTTTTT,CASSQLNEKLFF
-,TRBJ1-3,TRBV5-4,15,-,TGTGCCAGCAGCCCCGGGGGTTCGTCTGGAAACACCATATATTTT,CASSPGGSSGNTIYF
-,TRBJ2-2,TRBV6-6,16,TRBD1,TGTGCCAGCAGCTCCGGGGACAGGGGCTCCGGCGGGGAGCTGTTTTTT,CASSSGDRGSGGELFF
-,TRBJ2-7,TRBV18,13,-,TGTGCCAGCTCACCAAACAGGCCGAGGGAGCAGTACTTC,CASSPNRPREQYF
once,TRBJ2-7,TRBV28,12,-,TGTGCCAGCAGTTTGGGTGGGGCCGAGCAGTACTTC,CASSLGGAEQYF
-,TRBJ2-5,TRBV28,16,-,TGTGCCAGCAGTTTGGGTGGCGTAAACCAGCAGGAGACCCAGTACTTC,CASSLGGVNQQETQYF
-,TRBJ2-3,TRBV6-5,12,-,TGTGCCAGCAGTACCCCATATGATACGCAGTATTTT,CASSTPYDTQYF
-,TRBJ2-2,TRBV15,17,TRBD2,TGTGCCACCAGCAGGGGGAGGGACGCTGGCGACACCGGGGAGCTGTTTTTT,CATSRGRDAGDTGELFF
-,TRBJ2-1,TRBV24-1,16,-,TGTGCCACCAGTGATTTCGGACGGGGTCGGGACAATGAGCAGTTCTTC,CATSDFGRGRDNEQFF
-,TRBJ2-3,TRBV27,13,-,TGTGCCAGCAGGGTGGAGGGGACAGATACGCAGTATTTT,CASRVEGTDTQYF
-,TRBJ1-2,TRBV14,16,-,TGTGCCAGCAGCCAAGATCTCGGGATTTGGAACTATGGCTACACCTTC,CASSQDLGIWNYGYTF
few,TRBJ2-1,TRBV7-3,13,-,TGTGCCAGCAGCTTAGGGAACACAAATGAGCAGTTCTTC,CASSLGNTNEQFF
few,TRBJ1-5,TRBV27,18,TRBD1,TGTGCCAGCAGTTTATTCACCCCCTCCGACAGGGGTAGTCAGCCCCAGCATTTT,CASSLFTPSDRGSQPQHF
once,TRBJ1-2,TRBV9,14,-,TGTGCCAGCAGCGGCGACAGTTCCCTGTATGGCTACACCTTC,CASSGDSSLYGYTF
-,TRBJ2-5,TRBV27,14,-,TGTGCCAGCAGTTTATCCTACGGGAGTGAGACCCAGTACTTC,CASSLSYGSETQYF
-,TRBJ2-1,TRBV7-3,15,TRBD2,TGTGCCAGCAGCTTAAGGCTTGCGGGAGCGAATGAGCAGTTCTTC,CASSLRLAGANEQFF
once,TRBJ2-5,TRBV6-6,15,TRBD1,TGTGCCAGCAGTTACGGGACAGGGGAGTTTGAGACCCAGTACTTC,CASSYGTGEFETQYF
-,TRBJ1-4,TRBV2,16,-,TGTGCCAGCAGACCGGGACGGGTGCCAACTAATGAAAAACTGTTTTTT,CASRPGRVPTNEKLFF